This is a list of T cell receptor beta chains from one sample in a study of beta chain features in type 1 diabetes. The assay was immunoSEQ multiplex PCR, and TCRdb's table has in-frame clones only and misses some. This table holds hundreds of thousands of clones, 14% found once. The specimen sequenced was naive CD4+ T cells from blood. Receptors originate from a man in his thirties or forties with type 1 diabetes. The CDR3 runs from the conserved cysteine through the conserved F or W. Each record gives: V gene, clone size, J gene, D gene, CDR3 DNA, CDR3 protein. A D gene is named only where the DNA matches it firmly. Expanded clones get a size class; other rows say once, few or many, or leave the size out.

TRBV9,NA,TRBJ1-1,NA,TGTGCCAGCAGCCCTCTCGGTATGAACACTGAAGCTTTCTTT,CASSPLGMNTEAFF
TRBV29-1,few,TRBJ2-5,NA,TGCAGCGTCAACAGGGGGGGTGAGACCCAGTACTTC,CSVNRGGETQYF
TRBV28,few,TRBJ2-3,NA,TGTGCCAGCAGTAGACTAACAGATACGCAGTATTTT,CASSRLTDTQYF
TRBV4-3,few,TRBJ2-2,TRBD2,TGCGCCAGCAGCCCTACCAGTCTCAGCGGGGCTAACACCGGGGAGCTGTTTTTT,CASSPTSLSGANTGELFF
TRBV2,NA,TRBJ2-2,TRBD1,TGTGCCAGCTCCAGGGGGAGCAACACCGGGGAGCTGTTTTTT,CASSRGSNTGELFF
TRBV9,few,TRBJ1-1,NA,TGTGCCAGCAGCGCCCCGACAGAAACTGAAGCTTTCTTT,CASSAPTETEAFF
TRBV6-6,few,TRBJ2-1,TRBD2,TGTGCCAGCAGTTACTCAACGGGAGGCCGGGGTGAGCAGTTCTTC,CASSYSTGGRGEQFF
TRBV28,NA,TRBJ2-7,TRBD2,TGTGCCAGCAACGGTAGCGGGAAATACGAGCAGTACTTC,CASNGSGKYEQYF
TRBV28,NA,TRBJ2-4,TRBD1,TGTGCCAGCCGGGACAGGGTCATTCAGTACTTC,CASRDRVIQYF
TRBV6-5,NA,TRBJ2-7,NA,TGTGCCAGCAGTTACTCTAGTCAGGGTGGCTACGAGCAGTACTTC,CASSYSSQGGYEQYF
TRBV29-1,NA,TRBJ2-3,NA,TGCAGCGTGAGGACTACCTCTAGCACAGATACGCAGTATTTT,CSVRTTSSTDTQYF
TRBV2,few,TRBJ1-2,NA,TGTGCCAGCATTAGGGGCCATAACTATGGCTACACCTTC,CASIRGHNYGYTF
TRBV9,few,TRBJ2-1,TRBD2,TGTGCCAGCAGCGCCGGGACTAGCGGGTACAATGAGCAGTTCTTC,CASSAGTSGYNEQFF
TRBV29-1,NA,TRBJ2-3,TRBD1,TGCAGCGTTGGGACAGGAGATCATACGCAGTATTTT,CSVGTGDHTQYF
TRBV6-6,NA,TRBJ2-4,TRBD1,TGTGCCAGCAGTCTTCCCCAGGGGGTGGCCAAAAACATTCAGTACTTC,CASSLPQGVAKNIQYF
TRBV27,few,TRBJ1-5,NA,TGTGCCAGCAGTTTATGGCAGGGGAGAGGACAGCCCCAGCATTTT,CASSLWQGRGQPQHF
TRBV6-5,NA,TRBJ1-2,NA,TGTGCCAGTGGTCGGGGTGGATATGGCTACACCTTC,CASGRGGYGYTF
TRBV15,few,TRBJ1-2,NA,TGTGCCACCAGCAGACGACCCGCAAGGGGCAGCTATGGCTACACCTTC,CATSRRPARGSYGYTF
TRBV2,NA,TRBJ2-3,NA,TGTGCCAGCAGTGAACGGGGCACAGATACGCAGTATTTT,CASSERGTDTQYF
TRBV7-8,NA,TRBJ2-1,TRBD1,TGTGCCAGCAGCTTCTCGGACAGGGTGTTTAGTAATGAGCAGTTCTTC,CASSFSDRVFSNEQFF
TRBV5-1,NA,TRBJ2-1,TRBD2,TGCGCCAGCAGTGTGACTAGCTTATCTTCCTACAATGAGCAGTTCTTC,CASSVTSLSSYNEQFF
TRBV5-4,few,TRBJ2-5,TRBD2,TGTGCCAGCAGCTCAGGGACTAGCCAAGAGACCCAGTACTTC,CASSSGTSQETQYF
TRBV5-4,NA,TRBJ2-1,NA,TGTGCCAGCAGCCCCTCGCTGACTAGTTTGAATGAGCAGTTCTTC,CASSPSLTSLNEQFF
TRBV7-9,few,TRBJ2-1,TRBD1,TGTGCCAGCATTAGGACAGGGCTCGATGAGCAGTTCTTC,CASIRTGLDEQFF
TRBV6-6,NA,TRBJ1-1,TRBD1,TGTGCCAGCAGTCAACGGGACAGAGGGACTGAAGCTTTCTTT,CASSQRDRGTEAFF
TRBV28,few,TRBJ2-7,NA,TGTGCCACACGACAGGAGAGCTCCTACGAGCAGTACTTC,CATRQESSYEQYF
TRBV7-2,few,TRBJ1-2,NA,TGTGCCAGCAGCGAAACAGGCTATGGCTACACCTTC,CASSETGYGYTF
TRBV15,few,TRBJ2-7,NA,TGTGCCACCAGCAGAGATCAGGGCACCTACGAGCAGTACTTC,CATSRDQGTYEQYF
TRBV28,NA,TRBJ2-7,NA,TGTGCCAGCAGTTTAGGGGGCGGGAGATCGACCGAGCAGTACTTC,CASSLGGGRSTEQYF
TRBV21-1,NA,TRBJ1-1,NA,TGTGCCAGCAGCCTACAGGGGGCGCGCACTGAAGCTTTCTTT,CASSLQGARTEAFF
TRBV7-2,NA,TRBJ2-7,NA,TGTGCCAGCAGCGCCCGGGACAAGATAACCTACGAGCAGTACTTC,CASSARDKITYEQYF
TRBV7-9,NA,TRBJ2-1,TRBD1,TGTGCCAGCAGCTTACGGACAGGGGCTGAGCAGTTCTTC,CASSLRTGAEQFF
TRBV9,few,TRBJ2-1,NA,TGTGCCAGCAGCGTGGGAGCGATAGACTACAATGAGCAGTTCTTC,CASSVGAIDYNEQFF